This TCR beta chain was identified in a study of T cells after yellow fever vaccination. Overall study: Any fraction with a low cell number was prepared using SMART-Seq v4 Ultra Low Input. Study conclusions and caveats: Abundant clonotypes (contaminants from the bulk population) could be present in FACS-sorted repertoires. Weaker in magnitude, the secondary response showed a faster peak on day 5 versus 15.

For this clonotype: Its cognate antigen is unknown.

Looked up from germline, CDR1 is SQVTM and CDR2 is ANQGSEA. The trim removed 6 bases at V and 0 bases at J, leaving 4 bases unmatched. The CDR3 extends over 14 amino acids. From the 5' RACE reads, TCRdb called clonotypes with MiXCR, one entry per CDR3 protein. The table shows some 600,000 distinct CDR3 sequences, with over 9% occurring only once. The V gene is TRBV29-1, the J gene TRBJ1-1; 10 positions match TRBD1. The sequence was obtained from a man younger than 40 who received the YFV17D yellow fever vaccine. Sequenced here: PBMCs, sampled on the day of the yellow fever booster vaccination. The CDR3 DNA follows: TGCAGCGTCAGACAGGGGGCGATGAACACTGAAGCTTTCTTT. This encodes CSVRQGAMNTEAFF.